The 3 T cell receptor beta chains below come from one sample, sequenced in a study of T cells in Graves' hyperthyroidism and ophthalmopathy. TCR beta CDR3 regions were amplified from RNA. HTBI primers drove first-round RT-PCR of the TCR CDR3. TCRdb redid the calling of the multiplex PCR reads with MiXCR, one entry per CDR3 protein. In the table there are a few hundred thousand distinct CDR3 sequences, 20% to 25% of which are singletons. Sequences were obtained from blood. These receptor sequences come from a man between 18 and 29 years old with Graves' hyperthyroidism.

This clonotype was seen only a few times. This chain connects TRBV2 to TRBJ2-6; the D gene is possibly TRBD1 (5 bases). The CDR3 covers 15 residues. Germline assignment: CDR1 SNHLY and CDR2 FYNNEI. The ends were cut back, 6 bases at V and 1 base at J, with 10 bases in the middle. The CDR3 DNA follows: TGTGCCAGCAGGACAGACACGTCTGGGGCCAACGTCCTGACTTTC. This sequence encodes CASRTDTSGANVLTF.

This clonotype has at least ten counts. The CDR3 DNA reads as TGTGCCAGCAGTGGGACCGCCGCTGGGGGCTACACCTTC. Translation: CASSGTAAGGYTF. The V call is TRBV6-1, the J call TRBJ1-2; D unresolved. This CDR3 region has 13 residues. Germline assignment: CDR1 MNHNS and CDR2 SASEGT. Trimming pared 4 bases from V and 8 bases from J, leaving 14 bases between.

This clonotype showed up many times. The V gene is TRBV2, the J gene TRBJ2-5, with D tentatively TRBD2 (6 bases). V was pared by 7 bases and J by 7 bases, with 10 bases between. CDR1 is SNHLY, CDR2 FYNNEI, per germline. The CDR3 has 11 residues. The CDR3 is CASTRGGTQYF. For the CDR3, the DNA is TGTGCCAGCACCCGGGGAGGGACCCAGTACTTC.